The source of this T cell receptor (beta chain) is a study of cytomegalovirus exposure and HLA in healthy donors. The PCR employed 60 Vbeta primers together with 13 Jbeta primers. Generated by immunoSEQ multiplex PCR, the TCRdb table keeps only in-frame clones and is missing some. This sample yields over 200,000 clones, of which about 70% are seen a single time; roughly 1.9% belongs to the top ten. The CDR3 contains 14 residues. Germline V lookup: CDR1 SGHNT, CDR2 YYREEE (reference sequence). Trimming cost V 0 bases and J 5 bases, with 12 bases left between them. The sequencing sample was made of PBMCs. V and J are TRBV5-4 and TRBJ2-7; possibly TRBD2 for D (6 bases). This clonotype was obtained from a young woman in good health and CMV-seronegative. CDR3 DNA sequence: TGTGCCAGCAGCTTGGACGGGACTCGCGACGAGCAGTACTTC. Translating it yields CASSLDGTRDEQYF.